The 4 T cell receptor beta chains below all came from one sample that was sequenced in a study of blood T cell repertoires in COVID-19. Repertoires were generated with immunoSEQ multiplex PCR, while TCRdb's copy carries only in-frame clones and drops some. Among a few hundred thousand clones listed, around 92% were seen once. The material sequenced was PBMCs or T cells enriched from blood (not recorded which). All receptors derive from a woman in her fifties or sixties who had been exposed to COVID-19.

This chain links TRBV5-1 with TRBJ2-4; the D gene is possibly TRBD1 (5 bases). CDR1 and CDR2 from the germline V gene are SGHRS and YFSETQ. V lost 5 bases, J lost 4 bases, and 16 bases lay in between. The CDR3 is 15 residues long. CDR3 protein: CASRRETGGKNIQYF. The CDR3 DNA reads TGCGCCAGCAGACGCGAAACAGGTGGAAAAAACATTCAGTACTTC. Full variable domain (missing parts from reference TRBV5-1 and TRBJ2-4): KAGVTQTPRYLIKTRGQQVTLSCSPISGHRSVSWYQQTPGQGLQFLFEYFSETQRNKGNFPGRFSGRQFSNSRSEMNVSTLELGDSALYLCASRRETGGKNIQYFGAGTRLSVL.

The rearrangement uses TRBV3-1 (or the pseudogene TRBV3-2) and TRBJ1-6; tentative D call: TRBD1 (5 bases). Germline V gene data show CDR1 as LGHDT and CDR2 as YNNKEL (reference sequence). The V gene lost 5 bases and the J gene lost 10 bases, with 12 bases spanning the gap. There are 13 residues in the CDR3. This CDR3 reads CASSATGESPLHF. CDR3 DNA sequence: TGTGCCAGCAGCGCTACAGGTGAATCACCCCTCCACTTT.

The rearrangement uses TRBV28 and TRBJ1-1; the match to TRBD1 covers 9 bases. Losses at the gene ends were 6 bases for V and 4 bases for J; bases not matched to a gene: 0. Germline V CDR1 and CDR2: MDHEN, SYDVKM. The CDR3 is made up of 12 amino acids. This chain's CDR3 is CASRDRGTEAFF. In DNA form, the CDR3 reads TGTGCCAGCAGGGACAGGGGCACTGAAGCTTTCTTT. Based on the CDR3 plus reference TRBV28 and TRBJ1-1, the full variable domain is DVKVTQSSRYLVKRTGEKVFLECVQDMDHENMFWYRQDPGLGLRLIYFSYDVKMKEKGDIPEGYSVSREKKERFSLILESASTNQTSMYLCASRDRGTEAFFGQGTRLTVV.

This sequence joins TRBV4-1 and TRBJ1-2, with a tentative D call TRBD1 (6 bases). The CDR3 consists of 16 residues. Trimming left V 2 bases short and J 3 bases short, with 16 bases between. Germline V CDR1 and CDR2: MGHRA, YSYEKL. The CDR3 DNA reads as TGCGCCAGCAGCCAAAACAGGGAGTATCTACACTATGGCTACACCTTC. It codes for CASSQNREYLHYGYTF.